This TCR beta chain was retrieved from a study of blood T cell repertoires in COVID-19. Study-level information: PBMCs, B-cell-depleted T cells, or T cells were the source of the cDNA or gDNA that made up the material.

Trimming removed 5 bases at V and 0 bases at J, with 14 bases between. The length of the CDR3 is 15 residues. Germline CDR1 MNHEY, CDR2 SVGAGI. Participants had their cohort set by participant-reported clinical history. Exposed volunteers were people who met a COVID-19 case within 2 weeks before study entry. The data were produced by immunoSEQ multiplex PCR, yet TCRdb's version contains in-frame clones alone and is incomplete. The sample lists a few hundred thousand clones; just under 90% were seen once. The origin of this receptor is a woman in her 50s who had been exposed to COVID-19. The gene calls are TRBV6-5 and TRBJ2-7, with D unresolved. The sample was PBMCs or T cells enriched from blood (not recorded which). The CDR3, as DNA: TGTGCCAGCAGTCGTAGACTGGGTAGCTCCTACGAGCAGTACTTC. Protein sequence: CASSRRLGSSYEQYF.